This T cell receptor (beta chain) was recovered during a study of T cell responses to AZD1222 COVID-19 vaccine. The study's findings and limits: Two AZD1222 doses significantly raised spike-specific TCR breadth and depth over controls. Donors were largely white British and mainly female; clonal diversity was possibly underestimated. Vaccine-related CD4 TCRs covered spike, predominating at 160-218 and 743-854.

Profiling relied on immunoSEQ multiplex PCR, and the TCRdb table lists in-frame clones only, not all of them. The repertoire includes tens of thousands of clones, approximately 90% of them detected once, and 9.5% to 13% sits in the top ten. Germline lookup yields CDR1 KGHSH and CDR2 LQKENI. The CDR3 sequence is 16 residues long. V was cut by 3 bases and J by 4 bases, with 18 bases left in between. Worth noting for this clone: What it recognizes is unknown.

Sequences were derived from peripheral blood, sampled on day 0 of AZD1222 vaccination. This chain uses TRBV18 with TRBJ1-2; D remains ambiguous. This clonotype was obtained from an adult in good health. The CDR3 here is CASSPGEPGPLYGYTF. The DNA for the CDR3 is TGTGCCAGCTCACCCGGGGAACCGGGCCCCCTCTATGGCTACACCTTC.